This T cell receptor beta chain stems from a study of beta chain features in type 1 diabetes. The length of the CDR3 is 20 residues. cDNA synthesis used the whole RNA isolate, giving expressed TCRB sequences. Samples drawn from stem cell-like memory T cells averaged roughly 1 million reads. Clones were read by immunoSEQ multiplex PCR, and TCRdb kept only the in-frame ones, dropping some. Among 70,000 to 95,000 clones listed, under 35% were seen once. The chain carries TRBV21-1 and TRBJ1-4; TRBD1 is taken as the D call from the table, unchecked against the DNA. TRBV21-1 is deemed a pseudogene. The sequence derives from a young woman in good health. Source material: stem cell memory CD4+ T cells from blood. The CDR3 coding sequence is TGTGCCAGCAGCAAAACGCTGACAGGGATTTTCCTCACCGAGGGAGAAAAACTGTTTTTT. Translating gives CASSKTLTGIFLTEGEKLFF.